A single sample is the source of the 21 T cell receptor beta chains below, sequenced in a study of CD8 T cells in ankylosing spondylitis (dated by TCRdb to 2017 to 2019). Libraries were made using 5' RACE. The listed sequencing device is Illumina HiSeq 2500. Using fastp at Q25 and MiXCR, TCRdb reprocessed the public reads and kept productive beta chains. Rows with a matching CDR3 protein are joined into one entry that keeps the most common DNA and genes. The sample profile shows about 130,000 distinct CDR3 sequences; 5.5% to 7.5% of them were found once. Roughly 12% of the sample goes to the ten largest clones. Material: blood, either unsorted or a sorted T cell fraction (not recorded which). The receptor set was obtained from a female donor with ankylosing spondylitis or in good health (not recorded which).

This clonotype appeared many times. This chain connects TRBV9 to TRBJ1-4; D is ambiguous. Germline CDR1 and CDR2: SGDLS and YYNGEE. V was trimmed by 4 bases and J by 2 bases, leaving 9 bases between them. The CDR3 loop spans 14 amino acids. The CDR3 nucleotides are TGTGCCAGCAGCCTATCGGGCACTAATGAAAAACTGTTTTTT. This translates into CASSLSGTNEKLFF.

This clonotype was seen many times. DNA of the CDR3: TGCGCCAGCAGCCCCAGATCCGACTATAATTCACCCCTCCACTTT. Protein: CASSPRSDYNSPLHF. The V and J genes are TRBV5-1 and TRBJ1-6; D not resolved. V lost 4 bases and J lost 3, with 11 bases in between. This CDR3 has 15 residues. Per the germline V gene, CDR1 is SGHRS and CDR2 is YFSETQ. Drawing the rest from reference TRBV5-1 and TRBJ1-6, the complete variable domain is KAGVTQTPRYLIKTRGQQVTLSCSPISGHRSVSWYQQTPGQGLQFLFEYFSETQRNKGNFPGRFSGRQFSNSRSEMNVSTLELGDSALYLCASSPRSDYNSPLHFGNGTRLTVT.

This clonotype has at least ten counts. The chain is built from TRBV4-1 and TRBJ2-4; either TRBD1 or TRBD2 may fit D (6 bases each). This CDR3 is built from 19 residues. Germline assignment: CDR1 MGHRA and CDR2 YSYEKL. Trimming cost V 1 base and J 1 base, with 20 bases left between them. CDR3 coding DNA: TGCGCCAGCAGCCAAGTCCCGGGGGCGAGAGGATTGGCCAAAAACATTCAGTACTTC. Translating it yields CASSQVPGARGLAKNIQYF.

This clonotype was counted once. V gene TRBV10-3 combines with J gene TRBJ1-2; 9 positions agree with TRBD1. This CDR3 contains 16 residues. Germline V CDR1 and CDR2: ENHRY, SYGVKD. The V gene end was trimmed by 8 bases and the J gene end by 4 bases; junction bases not matched to a gene: 14. The CDR3 region is CAIRSDEGQGLYGYTF. DNA of the CDR3: TGTGCCATCCGGAGCGATGAGGGACAGGGACTCTATGGCTACACCTTC.

This clonotype was seen many times. With a much larger clone just one base away, this may be a read error. The genes are TRBV9 and TRBJ2-3, with D hard to call. The V gene lost 0 bases and the J gene lost 5 bases, with 4 bases spanning the gap. Germline values: CDR1 SGDLS, CDR2 YYNGEE. This CDR3 is 12 amino acids long. The DNA of the CDR3 is TGTGCCAGCAGCGTAGACGGAGATACGCAGTATTTT. It is translated as CASSVDGDTQYF.

Many counts were recorded for this clonotype. The CDR3 sequence: CASSQEKGQGNEQFF. As DNA, the CDR3 is TGTGCCAGCAGCCAAGAAAAAGGGCAGGGCAATGAGCAGTTCTTC. The chain combines TRBV4-2 with TRBJ2-1; tentative D call: TRBD1 (5 bases). The V gene's germline CDR1 is LGHNA and CDR2 YNFKEQ. V was cut by 0 bases and J by 6 bases, with 12 bases left in between. The CDR3 has 15 amino acids.

This clonotype was observed a handful of times. This chain joins TRBV19 and TRBJ2-1, with 9 bases identical to TRBD2. The CDR3 extends over 14 amino acids. Losses at the gene ends were 10 bases for V and 3 bases for J; bases not matched to a gene: 7. CDR1 LNHDA and CDR2 SQIVND come from the germline V gene (reference sequence). CDR3 nucleotide sequence: TGTGCCACCCTGCGGGGGGGCCTCTACAATGAGCAGTTCTTC. Protein: CATLRGGLYNEQFF.

This clonotype was picked up a small number of times. The V and J genes are TRBV6-1 and TRBJ2-1; tentative D call: TRBD2 (5 bases). In germline, CDR1 is MNHNS, CDR2 SASEGT. This CDR3 is 13 amino acids long. Trimming pared 8 bases from V and 9 bases from J, leaving 17 bases between. The CDR3 DNA reads TGTGCCAGCCGGCGGGCGGCCTCCGGTGAGCAGTTCTTC. Protein: CASRRAASGEQFF.

In its sample, this clonotype was seen many times. The chain recombines TRBV27 with TRBJ2-7; D may correspond to TRBD1 or TRBD2 (5 bases each). The CDR3 is 14 residues long. CDR1 MNHEY and CDR2 SMNVEV come from the germline V gene (reference sequence). V was trimmed by 4 bases and J by 6 bases, leaving 16 bases between them. The CDR3 DNA follows: TGTGCCAGCAGTTCACCACGTTTGAGGGGCGAGCAGTACTTC. Translating gives CASSSPRLRGEQYF.

This clonotype has more than one count but fewer than ten. J is TRBJ2-1 and V is TRBV19, with 10 bases that match TRBD2. The CDR3 extends over 17 amino acids. Germline values: CDR1 LNHDA, CDR2 SQIVND (reference sequence). V gave up 2 bases and J gave up 0 bases; unmatched junction bases: 4. The CDR3 nucleotides read TGTGCCAGTAGTATAAGTAGCGGGGGGAGCTCCTACAATGAGCAGTTCTTC. Its protein product is CASSISSGGSSYNEQFF.

This clonotype was counted ten times or more. The rearrangement links TRBV12-3 or TRBV12-4 to TRBJ1-2; D remains unclear. CDR3 length equals 12 residues. V was pared by 3 bases and J by 6 bases, with 8 bases between. The CDR3 loop reads CASSFTGNGYTF. The CDR3 DNA is TGTGCCAGCAGTTTTACGGGTAATGGCTACACCTTC.

This clonotype was found many times. J is TRBJ1-1 and V is TRBV20-1; a possible D gene is TRBD1 (6 bases). The V gene lost 5 bases and the J gene lost 3 bases, with 16 bases spanning the gap. The CDR3 is made up of 14 amino acids. CDR1 is DFQATT, CDR2 SNEGSKA, per germline (reference sequence). CDR3 loop: CSAYSGEGYTEAFF. DNA for the CDR3: TGCAGTGCTTACTCAGGGGAAGGGTACACTGAAGCTTTCTTT.

This clonotype was seen many times. The chain joins TRBV10-3 to TRBJ2-3; TRBD2 aligns across 10 bases. Per the germline V gene, CDR1 is ENHRY and CDR2 is SYGVKD. The CDR3 runs 20 residues. The V and J ends lost 3 bases and 0 bases, in that order; junction bases with no gene match: 15. The CDR3 spells CAISESVRPGLASSTDTQYF. The CDR3 DNA reads TGTGCCATCAGTGAATCTGTCAGGCCGGGACTAGCGAGTAGCACAGATACGCAGTATTTT.

At least ten counts were recorded for this clonotype. The V call is TRBV7-2, the J call TRBJ2-1; D is ambiguous. In germline, CDR1 is SGHTA, CDR2 FQGNSA. V shed 5 bases and J shed 5 bases, with 10 bases lying between them. The CDR3 is made up of 13 amino acids. This CDR3 reads CASSLPPHNEQFF. The CDR3 nucleotides are TGTGCCAGCAGCCTACCACCTCACAATGAGCAGTTCTTC.

This clonotype was seen ten or more times. V is TRBV12-3 or TRBV12-4 and J is TRBJ1-5; 9 bases align to TRBD1. The CDR3 has 15 residues. V dropped 4 bases and J dropped 4; count of bases not matched to a gene: 5. The CDR3 sequence is CASSSGQGGNQPQHF. The CDR3 DNA is TGTGCCAGCAGTTCGGGACAGGGCGGGAATCAGCCCCAGCATTTT.

The table lists this clonotype with many counts. CDR3 DNA: TGTGCCAGCAGCTTATCCGGGGACGGCACTGAAGCTTTCTTT. Protein sequence: CASSLSGDGTEAFF. The chain links TRBV7-8 to TRBJ1-1; D is possibly TRBD1 (5 bases). The CDR3 totals 14 residues. V was trimmed by 2 bases and J by 4 bases, leaving 11 bases between them. CDR1 is SGHVS and CDR2 is FQNEAQ in the germline V gene.

In its sample, this clonotype was seen many times. V usage is TRBV28 and J usage is TRBJ2-3, with D maybe TRBD1 (6 bases). This CDR3 is 15 amino acids long. V was pared by 7 bases and J by 6 bases, with 20 bases between. Germline values: CDR1 MDHEN, CDR2 SYDVKM. CDR3 nucleotides: TGTGCCAGCACCCTTGGGGGCCACACAGGGGATACGCAGTATTTT. Its translation is CASTLGGHTGDTQYF.

This clonotype has only a few counts. CDR3 residues: CASSPTQRTLTF. The CDR3, as DNA: TGTGCCAGCAGTCCCACTCAGAGGACGCTCACCTTC. This rearrangement joins TRBV6-6 to TRBJ1-2, with D unclear. The germline gives CDR1 MNHNY, CDR2 SVGAGI (reference sequence). CDR3 size: 12 residues. V was clipped by 5 bases and J by 13 bases, with 17 bases between them.

Ten or more counts support this clonotype. V usage is TRBV7-6 and J usage is TRBJ2-7; D is unresolved. The CDR3 has 14 amino acids. Per the germline V gene, CDR1 is SGHVS and CDR2 is FNYEAQ. With 4 bases removed from V and 0 bases from J, the gap between germline ends came to 10 bases. CDR3 nucleotides: TGTGCCAGCAGCTCCGATCCGAGCTCCTACGAGCAGTACTTC. Translation gives CASSSDPSSYEQYF. Together with reference TRBV7-6 and TRBJ2-7, the CDR3 gives the full variable domain: GAGVSQSPRYKVTKRGQDVALRCDPISGHVSLYWYRQALGQGPEFLTYFNYEAQQDKSGLPNDRFSAERPEGSISTLTIQRTEQRDSAMYRCASSSDPSSYEQYFGPGTRLTVT.

This clonotype was detected many times. The J gene is TRBJ2-2, the V gene TRBV6-1; D unresolved. The CDR3 has 13 residues. Trimming took off 8 bases at V and 1 base at J, with 8 bases between the two ends. Germline assignment: CDR1 MNHNS and CDR2 SASEGT. CDR3: CASLRMNTGELFF. The CDR3 DNA follows: TGTGCCAGCTTAAGGATGAACACCGGGGAGCTGTTTTTT.

This clonotype was seen at least ten times. This chain joins TRBV7-9 and TRBJ1-1, with D perhaps TRBD1 (5 bases). Trimming stripped 5 bases from V and 1 base from J, with 23 bases between. The CDR3 sequence is 18 residues long. Germline V CDR1 and CDR2: SEHNR, FQNEAQ (reference sequence). The CDR3 nucleotides are TGTGCCAGCAGCCCTGACGCCACAACTTTAAGGGGGAACACTGAAGCTTTCTTT. It encodes CASSPDATTLRGNTEAFF.